The clone carrying this TCR beta chain was recorded many times. Its antigen remains unidentified. Trimming shortened V by 5 bases and J by 2 bases, and 19 bases separated the two germline ends. CDR3 length: 16 residues. CDR1 is MDHEN, CDR2 SYDVKM, per germline. This sample is part of a study of response to subunit inactivated influenza vaccine. Study results and caveats: T cells newly recruited by each seasonal influenza vaccination are few, the authors suggested.

TCRdb re-analysed the RT-PCR reads in MiXCR, keeping a single row per CDR3 protein. The sample has around 580,000 distinct CDR3 sequences, 12% seen once; the top ten hold roughly 10%. The sequenced sample was PBMCs from blood, obtained on the day of vaccination. This receptor was taken from a man aged 45-65 years who received an inactivated influenza vaccine. This chain connects TRBV28 to TRBJ2-7, with D possibly TRBD1 on 6 matching bases. The CDR3 nucleotides are TGTGCCAGCAGTCCGACGACAGGTCGGTGGGCCTACGAGCAGTACTTC. As protein: CASSPTTGRWAYEQYF.